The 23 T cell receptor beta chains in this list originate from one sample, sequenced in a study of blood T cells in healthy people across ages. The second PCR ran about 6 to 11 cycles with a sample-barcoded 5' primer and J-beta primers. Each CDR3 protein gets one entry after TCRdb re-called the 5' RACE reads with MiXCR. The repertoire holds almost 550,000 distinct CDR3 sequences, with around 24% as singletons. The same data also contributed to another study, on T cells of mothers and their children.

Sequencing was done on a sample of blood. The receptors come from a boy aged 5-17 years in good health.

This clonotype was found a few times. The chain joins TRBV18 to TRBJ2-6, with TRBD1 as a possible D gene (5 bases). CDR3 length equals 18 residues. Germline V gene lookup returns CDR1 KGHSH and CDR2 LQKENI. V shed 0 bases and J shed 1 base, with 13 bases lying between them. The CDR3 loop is CASSPPGRAVSGANVLTF. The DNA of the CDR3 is TGTGCCAGCTCACCACCGGGCAGGGCGGTGTCTGGGGCCAACGTCCTGACTTTC.

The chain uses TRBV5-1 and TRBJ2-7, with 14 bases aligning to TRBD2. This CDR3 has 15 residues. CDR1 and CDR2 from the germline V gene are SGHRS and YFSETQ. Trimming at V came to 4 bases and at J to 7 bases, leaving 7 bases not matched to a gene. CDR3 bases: TGCGCCAGCAGCCCTAGACTAGCGGGAGGGGCGGAGCAGTACTTC. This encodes CASSPRLAGGAEQYF.

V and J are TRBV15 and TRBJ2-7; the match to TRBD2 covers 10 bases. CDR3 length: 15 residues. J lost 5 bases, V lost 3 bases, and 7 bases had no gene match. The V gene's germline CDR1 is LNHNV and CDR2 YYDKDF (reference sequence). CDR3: CATSSALAGDDEQYF. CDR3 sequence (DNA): TGTGCCACCAGCAGCGCCCTAGCGGGAGACGACGAGCAGTACTTC.

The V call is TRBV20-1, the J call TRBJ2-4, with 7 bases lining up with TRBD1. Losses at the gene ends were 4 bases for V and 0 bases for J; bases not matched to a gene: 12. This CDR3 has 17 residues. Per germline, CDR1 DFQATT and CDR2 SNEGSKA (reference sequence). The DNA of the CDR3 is TGCAGTGCTACCCCCCCGACAGGGCTCTTAGCCAAAAACATTCAGTACTTC. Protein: CSATPPTGLLAKNIQYF.

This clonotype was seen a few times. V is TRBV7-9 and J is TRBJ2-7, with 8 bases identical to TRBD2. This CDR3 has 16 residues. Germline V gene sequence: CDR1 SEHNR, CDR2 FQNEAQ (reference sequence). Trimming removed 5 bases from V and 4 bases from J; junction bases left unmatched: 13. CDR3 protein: CASSHPERGGEYEQYF. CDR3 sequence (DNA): TGTGCCAGCAGCCATCCGGAACGGGGGGGCGAGTACGAGCAGTACTTC.

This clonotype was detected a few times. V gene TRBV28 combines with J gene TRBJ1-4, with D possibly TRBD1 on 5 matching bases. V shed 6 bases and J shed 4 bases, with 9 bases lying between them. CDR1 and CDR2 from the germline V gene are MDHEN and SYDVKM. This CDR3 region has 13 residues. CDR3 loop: CASSPQGNEKLFF. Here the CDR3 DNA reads TGTGCCAGCAGCCCTCAGGGTAATGAAAAACTGTTTTTT.

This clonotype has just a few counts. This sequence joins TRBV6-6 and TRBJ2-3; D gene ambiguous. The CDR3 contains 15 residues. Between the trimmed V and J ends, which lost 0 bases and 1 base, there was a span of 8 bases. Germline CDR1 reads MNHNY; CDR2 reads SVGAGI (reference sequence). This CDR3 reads CASSYSLPRTDTQYF. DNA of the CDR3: TGTGCCAGCAGTTACTCGTTGCCCCGCACAGATACGCAGTATTTT.

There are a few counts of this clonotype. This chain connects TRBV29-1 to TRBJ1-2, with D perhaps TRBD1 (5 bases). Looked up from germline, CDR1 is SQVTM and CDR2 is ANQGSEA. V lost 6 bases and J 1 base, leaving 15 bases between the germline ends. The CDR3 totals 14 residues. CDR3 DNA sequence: TGCAGCGTAGCCGACGGGACGGATAACTATGGCTACACCTTC. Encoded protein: CSVADGTDNYGYTF.

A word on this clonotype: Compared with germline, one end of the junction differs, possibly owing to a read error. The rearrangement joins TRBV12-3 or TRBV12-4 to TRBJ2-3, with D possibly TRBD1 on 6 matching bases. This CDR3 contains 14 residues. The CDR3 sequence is CASSFRGGADTEYF. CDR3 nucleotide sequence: TGTGCCAGCAGTTTCAGAGGGGGAGCAGATACGGAGTATTTT.

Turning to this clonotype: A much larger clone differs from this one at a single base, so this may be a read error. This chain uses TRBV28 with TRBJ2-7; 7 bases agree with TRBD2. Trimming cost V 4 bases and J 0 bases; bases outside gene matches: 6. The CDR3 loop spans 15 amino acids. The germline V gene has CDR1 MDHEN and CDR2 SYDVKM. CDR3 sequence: CASSSAGEFSYEQYF. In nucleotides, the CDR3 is TGTGCCAGCAGTTCGGCGGGAGAGTTCTCCTACGAGCAGTACTTC.

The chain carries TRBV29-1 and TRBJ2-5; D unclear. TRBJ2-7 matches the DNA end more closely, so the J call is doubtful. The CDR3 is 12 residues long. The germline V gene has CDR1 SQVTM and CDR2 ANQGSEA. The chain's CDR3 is CSVGFSSYEQYF. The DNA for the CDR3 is TGCAGCGTTGGTTTTAGCTCCTACGAGCAGTACTTC.

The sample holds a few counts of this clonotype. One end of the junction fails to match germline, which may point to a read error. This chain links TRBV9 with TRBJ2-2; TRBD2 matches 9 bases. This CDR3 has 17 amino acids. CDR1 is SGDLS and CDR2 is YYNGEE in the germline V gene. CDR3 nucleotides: TGCGCCAGCAGCGTAGGCGGGGGGGCCCTCGGCACCGGGGAGCTGTTTTTT. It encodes CASSVGGGALGTGELFF.

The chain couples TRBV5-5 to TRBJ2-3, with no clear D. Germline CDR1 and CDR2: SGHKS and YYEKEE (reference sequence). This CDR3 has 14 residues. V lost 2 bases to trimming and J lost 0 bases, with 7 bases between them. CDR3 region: CASSFLLSTDTQYF. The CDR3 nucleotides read TGTGCCAGCAGCTTCCTCCTAAGCACAGATACGCAGTATTTT.

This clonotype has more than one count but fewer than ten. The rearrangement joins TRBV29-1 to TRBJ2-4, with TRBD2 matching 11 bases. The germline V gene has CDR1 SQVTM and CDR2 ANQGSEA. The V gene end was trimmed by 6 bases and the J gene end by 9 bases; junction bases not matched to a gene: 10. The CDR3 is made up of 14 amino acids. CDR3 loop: CSVGTSGSSGIQYF. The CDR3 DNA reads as TGCAGCGTCGGGACTAGCGGATCTTCGGGCATTCAGTACTTC.

The CDR3 sequence is CASSWTSVTYEQYF. For the CDR3, the DNA is TGTGCCAGCAGTTGGACTAGCGTTACCTACGAGCAGTACTTC. V gene TRBV6-1 combines with J gene TRBJ2-7; 9 nucleotides agree with TRBD2. Per the germline V gene, CDR1 is MNHNS and CDR2 is SASEGT. The CDR3 runs to 14 residues. V was clipped by 5 bases and J by 2 bases; unmatched bases: 4.

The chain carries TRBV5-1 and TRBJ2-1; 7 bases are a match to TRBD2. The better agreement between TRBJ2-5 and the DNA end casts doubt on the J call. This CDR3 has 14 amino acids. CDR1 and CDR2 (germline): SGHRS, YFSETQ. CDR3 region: CASSLASGQETQYF. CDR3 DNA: TGCGCCAGCAGCCTGGCTAGCGGACAAGAGACCCAGTACTTC.

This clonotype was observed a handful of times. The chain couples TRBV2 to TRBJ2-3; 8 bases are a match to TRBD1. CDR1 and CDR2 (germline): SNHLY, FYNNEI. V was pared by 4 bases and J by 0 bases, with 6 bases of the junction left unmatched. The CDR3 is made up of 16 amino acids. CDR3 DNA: TGTGCCAGCAGTGCTTGGGACAGGCCTAGCACAGATACGCAGTATTTT. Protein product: CASSAWDRPSTDTQYF.

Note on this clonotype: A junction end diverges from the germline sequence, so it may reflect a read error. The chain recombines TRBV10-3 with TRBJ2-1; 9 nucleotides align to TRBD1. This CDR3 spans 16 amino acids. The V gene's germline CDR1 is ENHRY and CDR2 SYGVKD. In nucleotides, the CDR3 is TGTGCCATCAGTATCTACCGGGACAGGGTCCACAATGGGCAGTTCTTC. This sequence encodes CAISIYRDRVHNGQFF.

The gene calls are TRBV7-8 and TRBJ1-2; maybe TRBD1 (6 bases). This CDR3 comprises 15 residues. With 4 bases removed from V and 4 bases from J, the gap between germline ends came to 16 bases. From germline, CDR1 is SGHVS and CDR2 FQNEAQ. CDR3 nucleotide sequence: TGTGCCAGCAGCTCCAGTGGCGGACAGATCTATGGCTACACCTTC. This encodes CASSSSGGQIYGYTF.

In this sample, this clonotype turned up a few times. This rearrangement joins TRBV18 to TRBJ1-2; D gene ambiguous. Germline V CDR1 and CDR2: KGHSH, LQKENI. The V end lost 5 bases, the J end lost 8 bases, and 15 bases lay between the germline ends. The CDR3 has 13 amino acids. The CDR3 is CASSARELSGYTF. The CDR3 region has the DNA TGTGCCAGCTCAGCCCGGGAACTTTCAGGCTACACCTTC. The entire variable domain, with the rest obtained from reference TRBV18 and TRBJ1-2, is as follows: NAGVMQNPRHLVRRRGQEARLRCSPMKGHSHVYWYRQLPEEGLKFMVYLQKENIIDESGMPKERFSAEFPKEGPSILRIQQVVRGDSAAYFCASSARELSGYTFGSGTRLTVV.

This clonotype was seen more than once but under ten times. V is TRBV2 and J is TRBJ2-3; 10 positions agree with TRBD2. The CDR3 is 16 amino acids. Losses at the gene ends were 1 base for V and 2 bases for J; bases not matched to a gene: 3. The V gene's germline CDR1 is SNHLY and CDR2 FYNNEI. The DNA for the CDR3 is TGTGCCAGCAGTGAAGGTAGCGGGGGGACCACAGATACGCAGTATTTT. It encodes CASSEGSGGTTDTQYF.

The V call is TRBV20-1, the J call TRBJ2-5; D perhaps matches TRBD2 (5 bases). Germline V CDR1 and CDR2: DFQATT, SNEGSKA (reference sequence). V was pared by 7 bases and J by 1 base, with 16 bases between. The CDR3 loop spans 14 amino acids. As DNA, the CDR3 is TGCAGTGTCCCGTCCTGGGCGGGCCAAGAGACCCAGTACTTC. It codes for CSVPSWAGQETQYF.

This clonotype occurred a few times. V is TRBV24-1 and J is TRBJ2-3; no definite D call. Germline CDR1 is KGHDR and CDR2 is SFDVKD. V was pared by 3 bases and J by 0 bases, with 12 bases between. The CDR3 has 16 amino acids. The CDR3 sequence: CATSDVGRLSTDTQYF. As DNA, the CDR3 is TGTGCCACCAGTGATGTAGGAAGGTTGAGCACAGATACGCAGTATTTT.